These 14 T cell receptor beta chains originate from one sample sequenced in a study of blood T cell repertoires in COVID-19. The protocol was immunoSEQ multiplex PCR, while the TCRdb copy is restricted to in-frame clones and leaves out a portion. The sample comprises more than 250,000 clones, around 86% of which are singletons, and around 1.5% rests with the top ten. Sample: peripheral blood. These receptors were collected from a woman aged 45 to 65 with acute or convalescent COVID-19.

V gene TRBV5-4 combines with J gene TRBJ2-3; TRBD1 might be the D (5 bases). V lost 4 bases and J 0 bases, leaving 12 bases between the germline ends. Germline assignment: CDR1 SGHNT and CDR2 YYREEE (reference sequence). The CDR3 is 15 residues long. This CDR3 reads CASSHWGVSTDTQYF. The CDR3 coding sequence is TGTGCCAGCAGCCATTGGGGCGTAAGCACAGATACGCAGTATTTT.

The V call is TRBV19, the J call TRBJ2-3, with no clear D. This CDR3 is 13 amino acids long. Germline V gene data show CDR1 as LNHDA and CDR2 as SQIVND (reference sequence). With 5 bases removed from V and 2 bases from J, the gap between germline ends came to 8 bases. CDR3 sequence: CASSVGYTDTQYF. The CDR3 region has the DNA TGTGCCAGTAGTGTCGGGTACACAGATACGCAGTATTTT.

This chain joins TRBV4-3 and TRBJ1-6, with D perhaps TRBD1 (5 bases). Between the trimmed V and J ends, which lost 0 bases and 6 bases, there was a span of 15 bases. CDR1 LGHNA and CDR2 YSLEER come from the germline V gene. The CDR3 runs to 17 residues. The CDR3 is CASSQETGAGINSPLHF. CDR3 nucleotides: TGCGCCAGCAGCCAAGAAACCGGGGCGGGAATTAATTCACCCCTCCACTTT.

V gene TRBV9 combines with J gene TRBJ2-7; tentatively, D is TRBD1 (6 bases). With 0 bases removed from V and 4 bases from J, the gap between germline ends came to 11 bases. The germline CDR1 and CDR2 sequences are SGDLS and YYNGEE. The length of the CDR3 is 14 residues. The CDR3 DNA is TGTGCCAGCAGCGTAGACGGACAGATATACGAGCAGTACTTC. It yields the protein CASSVDGQIYEQYF.

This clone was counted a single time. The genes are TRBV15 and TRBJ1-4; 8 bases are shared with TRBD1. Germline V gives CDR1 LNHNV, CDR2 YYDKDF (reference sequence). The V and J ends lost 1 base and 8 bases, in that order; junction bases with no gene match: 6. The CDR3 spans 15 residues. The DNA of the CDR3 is TGTGCCACCAGCAGAGGACAGGGGATGGGGGAAAAACTGTTTTTT. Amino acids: CATSRGQGMGEKLFF.

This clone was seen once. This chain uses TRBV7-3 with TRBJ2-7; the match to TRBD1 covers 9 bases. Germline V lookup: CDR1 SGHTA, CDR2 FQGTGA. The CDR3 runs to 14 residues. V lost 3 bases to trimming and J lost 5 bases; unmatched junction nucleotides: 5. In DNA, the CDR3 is TGTGCCAGCAGCTTCGGGACAGGGTCCAACGAGCAGTACTTC. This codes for CASSFGTGSNEQYF.

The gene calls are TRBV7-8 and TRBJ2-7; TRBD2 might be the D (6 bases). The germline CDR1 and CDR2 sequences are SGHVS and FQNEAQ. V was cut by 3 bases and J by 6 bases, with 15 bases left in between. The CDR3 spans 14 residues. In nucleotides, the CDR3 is TGTGCCAGCAGCTTTTTATCGGGGGTGGGCGAGCAGTACTTC. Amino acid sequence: CASSFLSGVGEQYF.

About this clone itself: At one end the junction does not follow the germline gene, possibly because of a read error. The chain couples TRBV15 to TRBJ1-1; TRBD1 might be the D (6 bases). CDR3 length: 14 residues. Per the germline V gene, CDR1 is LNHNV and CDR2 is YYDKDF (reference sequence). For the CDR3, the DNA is TGTGCCACTACCATAGGACAGCCTAACATTGAAGCTTTCTTT. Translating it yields CATTIGQPNIEAFF.

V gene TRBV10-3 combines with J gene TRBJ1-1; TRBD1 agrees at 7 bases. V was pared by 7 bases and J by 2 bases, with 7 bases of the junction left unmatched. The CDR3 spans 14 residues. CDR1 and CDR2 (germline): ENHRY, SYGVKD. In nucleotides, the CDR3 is TGTGCCATCAATACCGGGACAGCAAACACTGAAGCTTTCTTT. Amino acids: CAINTGTANTEAFF.

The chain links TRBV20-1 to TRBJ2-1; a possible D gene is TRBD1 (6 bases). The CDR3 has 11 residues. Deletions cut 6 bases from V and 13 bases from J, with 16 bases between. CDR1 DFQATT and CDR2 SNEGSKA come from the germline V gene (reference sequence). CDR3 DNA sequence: TGCAGTGCCAGGGGAGCGACGGAACAGTTCTTC. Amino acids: CSARGATEQFF.

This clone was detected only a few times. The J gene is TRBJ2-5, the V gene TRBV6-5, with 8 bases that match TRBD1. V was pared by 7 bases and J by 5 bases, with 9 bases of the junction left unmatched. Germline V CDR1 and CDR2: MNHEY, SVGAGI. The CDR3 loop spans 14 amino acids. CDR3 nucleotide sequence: TGTGCCAGCACGGAGTCAGGGGGCGGCGAGACCCAGTACTTC. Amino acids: CASTESGGGETQYF.

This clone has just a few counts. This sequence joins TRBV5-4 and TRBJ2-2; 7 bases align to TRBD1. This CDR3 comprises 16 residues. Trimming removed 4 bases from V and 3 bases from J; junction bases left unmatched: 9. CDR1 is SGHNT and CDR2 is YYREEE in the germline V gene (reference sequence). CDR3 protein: CASSQYTGAHTGELFF. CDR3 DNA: TGTGCCAGCAGCCAGTACACAGGGGCCCACACCGGGGAGCTGTTTTTT. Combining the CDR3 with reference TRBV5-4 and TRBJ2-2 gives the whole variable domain ETGVTQSPTHLIKTRGQQVTLRCSSQSGHNTVSWYQQALGQGPQFIFQYYREEENGRGNFPPRFSGLQFPNYSSELNVNALELDDSALYLCASSQYTGAHTGELFFGEGSRLTVL.

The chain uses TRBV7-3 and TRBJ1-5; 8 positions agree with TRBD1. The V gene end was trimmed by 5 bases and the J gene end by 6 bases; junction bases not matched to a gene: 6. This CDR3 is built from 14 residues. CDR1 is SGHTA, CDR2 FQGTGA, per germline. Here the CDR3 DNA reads TGTGCCAGCAGCACGACAGGGGTGGGTCAGCCCCAGCATTTT. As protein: CASSTTGVGQPQHF.

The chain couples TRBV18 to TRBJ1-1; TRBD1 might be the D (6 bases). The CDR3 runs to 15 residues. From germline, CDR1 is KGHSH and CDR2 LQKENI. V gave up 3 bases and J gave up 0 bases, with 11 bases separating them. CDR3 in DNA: TGTGCCAGCTCACCGCGGACAGAGATGAACACTGAAGCTTTCTTT. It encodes CASSPRTEMNTEAFF. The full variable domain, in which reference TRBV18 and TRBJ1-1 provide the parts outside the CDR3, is NAGVMQNPRHLVRRRGQEARLRCSPMKGHSHVYWYRQLPEEGLKFMVYLQKENIIDESGMPKERFSAEFPKEGPSILRIQQVVRGDSAAYFCASSPRTEMNTEAFFGQGTRLTVV.